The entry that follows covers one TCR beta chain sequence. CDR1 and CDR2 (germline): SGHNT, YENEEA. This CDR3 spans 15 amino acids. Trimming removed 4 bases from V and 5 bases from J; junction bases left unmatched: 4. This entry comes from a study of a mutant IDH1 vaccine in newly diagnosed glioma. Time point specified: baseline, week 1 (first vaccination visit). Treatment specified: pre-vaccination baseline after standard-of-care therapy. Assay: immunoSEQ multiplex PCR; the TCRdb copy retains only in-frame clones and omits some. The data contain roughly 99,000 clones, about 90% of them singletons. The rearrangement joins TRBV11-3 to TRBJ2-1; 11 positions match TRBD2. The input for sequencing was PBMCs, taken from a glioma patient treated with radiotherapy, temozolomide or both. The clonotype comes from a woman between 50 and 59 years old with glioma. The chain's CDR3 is CASSSGTSGNNEQFF. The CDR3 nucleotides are TGTGCCAGCAGCTCCGGGACTAGCGGAAACAATGAGCAGTTCTTC. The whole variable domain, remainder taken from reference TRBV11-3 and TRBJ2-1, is EAGVVQSPRYKIIEKKQPVAFWCNPISGHNTLYWYLQNLGQGPELLIRYENEEAVDDSQLPKDRFSAERLKGVDSTLKIQPAELGDSAVYLCASSSGTSGNNEQFFGPGTRLTVL.